Reported below is one T cell receptor (beta chain). The time point was: pre-sensitization, week 0. Specified treatment: therapeutic diphenylcyclopropenone sensitization with weekly scalp DPC. Ahead of each patch test application, blood was drawn. The study extracted total RNA from unfractionated whole blood. The sample belongs to a study of human T cells and chemical hapten exposure. Looking at the study overall: Patch testing was performed with 0.01% DPC on the upper back, with reading at 6 days.

In the authors' methods: Sample-level TCR yields exhibited a median of roughly 96,000, with a range of roughly 20,000 to 750,000. One entry per CDR3 protein, called by TCRdb with MiXCR from the RACE reads. TCRdb's processing, not the study's, gives the V and J calls here. The sample consists of 300,000 to 450,000 distinct CDR3 sequences, 5% to 6.5% of them appearing once. This TCR was recovered from a young woman with alopecia areata. Some clones in this sample may be carry-over from other donors' samples. Here the sequenced sample was whole blood, taken in connection with sensitization to the hapten diphenylcyclopropenone (DPC).

For the CDR3, the DNA is TGTGCCAGCAGTTCCGAGACAGGGATCTCTGGGGCCAACGTCCTGACTTTC. Protein product: CASSSETGISGANVLTF. The genes are TRBV6-6 and TRBJ2-6; 7 nucleotides match TRBD1. V lost 4 bases and J lost 0; bases outside the gene matches: 6. Germline V gene lookup returns CDR1 MNHNY and CDR2 SVGAGI (reference sequence). The CDR3 has 17 amino acids.